This T cell receptor (beta chain) was documented in a study of technical replicates of blood from several donors. Per the germline V gene, CDR1 is MGHRA and CDR2 is YSYEKL. The V end lost 1 base, the J end lost 5 bases, and 8 bases lay between the germline ends. CDR3 length equals 14 residues. Generated by immunoSEQ multiplex PCR, the TCRdb table keeps only in-frame clones and is missing some. The table has some 70,000 clones, 80% to 95% seen once. This clonotype originated in a human donor in good health. Some clones in this sample may be carry-over from other donors' samples. V gene TRBV4-1 combines with J gene TRBJ2-2; possibly TRBD2 for D (6 bases). Sequenced sample: PBMCs. CDR3 coding DNA: TGCGCCAGCAGCCAAGCTCTAGCGACCGGGGAGCTGTTTTTT. Translated: CASSQALATGELFF.